The 6 T cell receptor beta chains given below trace back to one sample, sequenced in a study of blood T cell repertoires in COVID-19. Clones were sequenced by immunoSEQ multiplex PCR, and TCRdb holds only the in-frame ones, with some missing. The sample has more than 250,000 clones, roughly 87% seen once; the top ten hold 1%. The sample consisted of peripheral blood. The receptors were sampled from a man aged 50 to 59 with active or convalescent COVID-19.

The V gene is TRBV28, the J gene TRBJ2-3; 10 bases are a match to TRBD1. CDR1 MDHEN and CDR2 SYDVKM come from the germline V gene. The CDR3 is 15 residues long. J was trimmed by 4 bases and V by 5 bases; bases with no gene match: 6. CDR3 region: CASSTSGTGADTQYF. The DNA of the CDR3 is TGTGCCAGCAGTACCTCCGGGACAGGGGCAGATACGCAGTATTTT.

This clone was seen only once. The chain couples TRBV30 to TRBJ1-2; a weak D match, TRBD1 (5 bases). CDR1 is GTSNPN, CDR2 SVGIG, per germline (reference sequence). With 0 bases removed from V and 0 bases from J, the gap between germline ends came to 8 bases. The CDR3 sequence is 14 residues long. The CDR3 DNA sequence: TGTGCCTGGAGTGTATGGGGGGCTAACTATGGCTACACCTTC. Residues: CAWSVWGANYGYTF. The variable domain in full, with the rest retrieved from reference TRBV30 and TRBJ1-2, is SQTIHQWPATLVQPVGSPLSLECTVEGTSNPNLYWYRQAAGRGLQLLFYSVGIGQISSEVPQNLSASRPQDRQFILSSKKLLLSDSGFYLCAWSVWGANYGYTFGSGTRLTVV.

This chain connects TRBV10-1 to TRBJ2-2; 7 bases fit TRBD1. V gave up 4 bases and J gave up 4 bases; unmatched junction bases: 9. The CDR3 covers 16 residues. The germline CDR1 and CDR2 sequences are WNHNN and SYGVQD (reference sequence). The CDR3 coding sequence is TGCGCCAGCAGTGTGACGACAGGGAAGGGCACCGGGGAGCTGTTTTTT. Protein product: CASSVTTGKGTGELFF.

The gene calls are TRBV28 and TRBJ2-7, with D perhaps matching TRBD2 (5 bases). V lost 2 bases and J 9 bases, leaving 14 bases between the germline ends. This CDR3 has 13 residues. Germline V gene lookup returns CDR1 MDHEN and CDR2 SYDVKM. The CDR3 sequence: CASSLRLAGWQYF. The DNA for the CDR3 is TGTGCCAGCAGTTTACGGCTAGCTGGGTGGCAGTACTTC.

The rearrangement uses TRBV5-3 and TRBJ1-5, with a possible D match to TRBD1 (5 bases). TRBV5-3 is labeled an ORF, and its function is uncertain. The CDR3 loop spans 16 amino acids. The V gene lost 2 bases and the J gene lost 4 bases, with 16 bases spanning the gap. The CDR3 nucleotides are TGTGCCAGAAGCTTACAACAGGTTCTGGGGAATCAGCCCCAGCATTTT. It is translated as CARSLQQVLGNQPQHF.

The V and J genes are TRBV19 and TRBJ1-5, with TRBD1 identical over 8 bases. Looked up from germline, CDR1 is LNHDA and CDR2 is SQIVND (reference sequence). This CDR3 comprises 14 residues. The ends lost 7 bases at V and 5 bases at J; junction bases unmatched: 7. CDR3 protein: CASTGQGGYQPQHF. Here the CDR3 DNA reads TGTGCCAGTACCGGACAGGGAGGGTATCAGCCCCAGCATTTT.